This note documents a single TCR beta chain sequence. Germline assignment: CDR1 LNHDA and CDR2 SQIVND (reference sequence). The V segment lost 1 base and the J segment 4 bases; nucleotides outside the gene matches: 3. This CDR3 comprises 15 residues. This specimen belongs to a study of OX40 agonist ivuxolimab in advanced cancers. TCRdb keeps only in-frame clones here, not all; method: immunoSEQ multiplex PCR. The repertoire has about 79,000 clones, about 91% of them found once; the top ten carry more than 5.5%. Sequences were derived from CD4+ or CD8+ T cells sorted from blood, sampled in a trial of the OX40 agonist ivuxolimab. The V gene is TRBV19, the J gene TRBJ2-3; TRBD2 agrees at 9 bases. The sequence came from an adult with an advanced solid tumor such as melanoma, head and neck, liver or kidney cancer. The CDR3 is CASSIGGRAADTQYF. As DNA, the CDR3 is TGTGCCAGTAGTATAGGCGGGAGGGCAGCAGATACGCAGTATTTT. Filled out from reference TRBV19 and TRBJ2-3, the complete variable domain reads DGGITQSPKYLFRKEGQNVTLSCEQNLNHDAMYWYRQDPGQGLRLIYYSQIVNDFQKGDIAEGYSVSREKKESFPLTVTSAQKNPTAFYLCASSIGGRAADTQYFGPGTRLTVL.